This entry describes one T cell receptor beta chain. Its antigen is unidentified. Sequencing used immunoSEQ multiplex PCR; TCRdb keeps in-frame clones, though not all of them. Here the sample spans hundreds of thousands of clones, just over 85% being singletons. The record originates from a study of cytomegalovirus exposure and HLA in healthy donors. For the study at large: It was reported in a later analysis that the same platform had been used for the 120 or so validation repertoires as for the roughly 700 first-cohort repertoires. Study-wide results and caveats: Specificity for CMV antigens was confirmed in vitro for a few of the CMV-associated chains.

The germline CDR1 and CDR2 sequences are SNHLY and FYNNEI. The ends lost 8 bases at V and 4 bases at J; junction bases unmatched: 12. The CDR3 runs 16 residues. This sequence joins TRBV2 and TRBJ2-2; 8 bases match TRBD1. Sequenced input: PBMCs. This clonotype originated in a woman younger than 30 in good health and CMV-seronegative. The CDR3 DNA follows: TGTGCCAGCTCTAGGGGCGCAGGGGGCGGCACCGGGGAGCTGTTTTTT. Amino acid sequence: CASSRGAGGGTGELFF.